This TCR beta chain was sequenced during a study of T cells after yellow fever vaccination. Study-wide context: In the case of low-cell-number fractions, SMART-Seq v4 Ultra Low Input was used for preparation.

The CDR3 covers 15 residues. Germline V CDR1 and CDR2: DFQATT, SNEGSKA (reference sequence). The V gene end was trimmed by 5 bases and the J gene end by 1 base; junction bases not matched to a gene: 10. Turning to this clonotype: Antigen specificity is unknown.

Study-level results: Most primary-vaccination clones recurred post-booster (roughly 96% CD4, roughly 87% CD8). The CD4 and CD8 compartments had a small share of their clonotypes in common.

As TCR cDNA was made by 5'RACE template switching, a universal primer site and UMIs were added. TCRdb reanalysed the 5' RACE reads using MiXCR and keeps one entry per CDR3 protein. This sample carries about 260,000 distinct CDR3 sequences, 10% to 15% of them seen once, and the ten largest clones take 0.4% to 0.55%. Source: CD4+ T cells sorted from PBMCs, taken 45 days after the yellow fever booster vaccination. The sequence derives from a man aged 30-40 years who received the YFV17D yellow fever vaccine. J is TRBJ2-7 and V is TRBV20-1; 8 bases align to TRBD2. CDR3 nucleotides: TGCAGTGCTCTAGACGGGAGGGCCGGGTCCTACGAGCAGTACTTC. Translated: CSALDGRAGSYEQYF.